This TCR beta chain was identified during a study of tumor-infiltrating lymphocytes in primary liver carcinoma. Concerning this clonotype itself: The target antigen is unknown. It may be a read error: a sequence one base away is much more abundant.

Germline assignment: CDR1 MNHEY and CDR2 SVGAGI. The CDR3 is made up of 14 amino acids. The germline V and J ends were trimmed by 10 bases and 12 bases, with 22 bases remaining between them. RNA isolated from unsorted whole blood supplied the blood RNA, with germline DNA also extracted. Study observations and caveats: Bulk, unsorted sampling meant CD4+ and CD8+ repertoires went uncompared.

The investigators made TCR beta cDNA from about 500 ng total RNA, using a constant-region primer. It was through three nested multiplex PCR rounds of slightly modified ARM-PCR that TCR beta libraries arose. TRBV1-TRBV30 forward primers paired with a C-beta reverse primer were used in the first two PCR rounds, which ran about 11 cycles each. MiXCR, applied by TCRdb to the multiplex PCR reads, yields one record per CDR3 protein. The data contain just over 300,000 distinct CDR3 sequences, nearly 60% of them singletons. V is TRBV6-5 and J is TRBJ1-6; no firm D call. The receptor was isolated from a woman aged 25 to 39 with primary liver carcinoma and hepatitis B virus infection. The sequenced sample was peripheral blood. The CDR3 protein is CANSSAGFRGPLHF. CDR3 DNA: TGTGCCAACAGCTCTGCGGGGTTCCGGGGACCCCTCCACTTT.